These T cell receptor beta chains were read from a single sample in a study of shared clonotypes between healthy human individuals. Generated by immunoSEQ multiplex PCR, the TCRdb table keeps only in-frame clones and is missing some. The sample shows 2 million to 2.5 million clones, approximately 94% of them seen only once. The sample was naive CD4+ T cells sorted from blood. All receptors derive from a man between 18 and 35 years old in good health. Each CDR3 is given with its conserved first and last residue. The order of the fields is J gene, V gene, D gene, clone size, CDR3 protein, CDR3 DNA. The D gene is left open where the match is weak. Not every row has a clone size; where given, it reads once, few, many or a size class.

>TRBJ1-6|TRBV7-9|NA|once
CASNTYESPLHF
TGTGCCAGCAACACTTACGAGTCACCCCTCCACTTT
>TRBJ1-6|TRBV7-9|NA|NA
CASSSEDRLSYNSPLHF
TGTGCCAGCAGCTCAGAGGACCGCCTGTCCTATAATTCACCCCTCCACTTT
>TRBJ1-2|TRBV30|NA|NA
CAWRVYGYTF
TGTGCCTGGAGAGTTTATGGCTACACCTTC
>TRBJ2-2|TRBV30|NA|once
CAWRSAGNTGELFF
TGTGCCTGGAGGTCGGCAGGGAACACCGGGGAGCTGTTTTTT
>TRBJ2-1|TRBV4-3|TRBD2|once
CASSQGLAVGGPFF
TGCGCCAGCAGCCAGGGTCTAGCGGTCGGAGGTCCGTTCTTC
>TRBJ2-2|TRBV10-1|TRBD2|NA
CASSELAGGRSGELFF
TGCGCCAGCAGTGAGTTAGCGGGAGGGCGAAGCGGGGAGCTGTTTTTT
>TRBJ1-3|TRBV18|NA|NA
CASSPQSLQGSNTIYF
TGTGCCAGCTCACCACAGTCCCTGCAGGGTTCGAACACCATATATTTT
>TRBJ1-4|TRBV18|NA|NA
CASSPGASEKLFF
TGTGCCAGCTCACCGGGGGCAAGTGAAAAACTGTTTTTT
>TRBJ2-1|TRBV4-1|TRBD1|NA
CASSPSGTGGDNEQFF
TGCGCCAGCAGCCCAAGTGGGACAGGAGGGGACAATGAGCAGTTCTTC
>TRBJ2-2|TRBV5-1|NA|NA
CASSLTSSGELFF
TGCGCCAGCAGCCTGACTAGTTCCGGGGAGCTGTTTTTT
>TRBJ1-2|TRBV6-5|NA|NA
CASSYSQGSYNGYTF
TGTGCCAGCAGTTACTCACAGGGCAGCTACAATGGCTACACCTTC
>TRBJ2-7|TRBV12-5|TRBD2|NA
CASGSGLAGGGEQYF
TGTGCTAGTGGTTCGGGACTAGCGGGAGGAGGTGAGCAGTACTTC
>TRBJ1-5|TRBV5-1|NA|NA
CASSLDGGGGNQPQHF
TGCGCCAGCAGCCTAGACGGAGGAGGTGGCAATCAGCCCCAGCATTTT
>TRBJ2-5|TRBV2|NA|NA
CASSAGTGETQYF
TGTGCCAGCAGTGCAGGCACAGGTGAGACCCAGTACTTC
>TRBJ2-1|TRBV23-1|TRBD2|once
CASSQSSSGSYNEQFF
TGCGCCAGCAGTCAATCGTCTAGCGGCTCCTACAATGAGCAGTTCTTC
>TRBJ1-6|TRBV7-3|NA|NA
CASSPEGTTNSPLHF
TGTGCCAGCAGCCCCGAAGGGACGACTAATTCACCCCTCCACTTT
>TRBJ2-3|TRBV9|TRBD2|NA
CASSPTSGSTDTQYF
TGTGCCAGCAGCCCTACTAGCGGGAGCACAGATACGCAGTATTTT
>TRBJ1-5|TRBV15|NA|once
CATSRVTEAGNQPQHF
TGTGCCACCAGCAGAGTGACAGAAGCTGGGAATCAGCCCCAGCATTTT